These T cell receptor beta chains were read from a single sample in a study of blood T cell repertoires in COVID-19. Measured with immunoSEQ multiplex PCR; TCRdb has only the in-frame clones, and not every one. The table has some 380,000 clones, 90% seen once; the top ten hold about 6.5%. Sequencing was performed on peripheral blood. The receptors stem from a man aged 18 to 29 with active or convalescent COVID-19. The CDR3 runs from the conserved cysteine through the conserved F or W. The order of the fields is J gene, CDR3 length, D gene, clone size, V gene, CDR3 DNA, CDR3 protein. D genes are given only for firm matches. Clone size appears in some rows only: once, few, many, or a class for an expanded clone.

TRBJ1-2	14	-	-	TRBV7-9	TGTGCCAGCAGACTAACAGGGAGCTCGTATGGCTACACCTTC	CASRLTGSSYGYTF
TRBJ1-2	16	TRBD1	-	TRBV19	TGTGCCAGTAGTCCCGATCAGGGGGCGCCTGGCTATGGCTACACCTTC	CASSPDQGAPGYGYTF
TRBJ2-2	16	TRBD2	once	TRBV5-1	TGCGCCAGCAGCTCCAATAGCGGGAGGGTTCCCGGGGAGCTGTTTTTT	CASSSNSGRVPGELFF
TRBJ2-1	16	-	-	TRBV4-1	TGCGCCAGCAGCCAAGAAGGGCAGGGCCTGGGGAATGAGCAGTTCTTC	CASSQEGQGLGNEQFF
TRBJ2-7	12	-	-	TRBV9	TGTGCCAGCAGCGATTCCCCATACGAGCAGTACTTC	CASSDSPYEQYF
TRBJ1-1	12	-	-	TRBV11-2	TGTGCCAGCAGCTCGCAGGGTGCTGAAGCTTTCTTT	CASSSQGAEAFF
TRBJ2-7	16	-	few	TRBV6-2/TRBV6-3	TGTGCCAGCAGTGATCCCGGAGGGTTGAGCTCCTACGAGCAGTACTTC	CASSDPGGLSSYEQYF
TRBJ1-1	13	-	few	TRBV27	TGTGCCAGCAGTTTCAGGGGGAACACTGAAGCTTTCTTT	CASSFRGNTEAFF
TRBJ2-1	19	TRBD2	-	TRBV12-5	TGTGCTAGTGGTTTGGTAGGACTAGCGGGGGGGGGCCCCTACAATGAGCAGTTCTTC	CASGLVGLAGGGPYNEQFF
TRBJ2-7	19	TRBD1	-	TRBV18	TGTGCCAGCTCATGGGCCCATCCCCTACAGGGGGCCGGGTCCTACGAGCAGTACTTC	CASSWAHPLQGAGSYEQYF
TRBJ2-2	18	TRBD2	-	TRBV11-2	TGTGCCAGCAGCCGTCGGGGGGGGACCGCCTTGGGCACCGGGGAGCTGTTTTTT	CASSRRGGTALGTGELFF
TRBJ1-1	14	-	-	TRBV5-5	TGTGCCAGCAGCTTCCCTACAGGATACTTTGAAGCTTTCTTT	CASSFPTGYFEAFF
TRBJ1-3	17	-	-	TRBV6-6	TGTGCCAGCAGTCCCTCGGGGGGACGAGCCTCTGGAAACACCATATATTTT	CASSPSGGRASGNTIYF
TRBJ2-3	16	-	-	TRBV5-1	TGCGCCAGCAGCCACATACCTAGCGTGGTTGCAGATACGCAGTATTTT	CASSHIPSVVADTQYF
TRBJ1-1	13	TRBD1	once	TRBV18	TGTGCCAGTAGCGACGGGACAGTCACTGAAGCTTTCTTT	CASSDGTVTEAFF
TRBJ2-3	14	TRBD1	-	TRBV7-2	TGTGCCAGCAGCTCGACAGGGTTCGCAGATACGCAGTATTTT	CASSSTGFADTQYF
TRBJ1-1	10	-	-	TRBV2	TGTGCCAGCAGGTACAGGGTATCGGTCTTT	CASRYRVSVF
TRBJ2-3	18	TRBD2	-	TRBV27	TGTGCCAGCAGTCGAGAGGGACTAGCGGGGGGGCAGGCAGATACGCAGTATTTT	CASSREGLAGGQADTQYF
TRBJ2-1	12	-	-	TRBV19	TGTGCCAGTAGTACAGGGGTTAATGAGCAGTTCTTC	CASSTGVNEQFF
TRBJ2-1	17	TRBD1	-	TRBV28	TGTGCCAGCAGTTTACTCGCAGGGGGCGGACCGGGGGATGAGCAGTTCTTC	CASSLLAGGGPGDEQFF
TRBJ1-2	15	TRBD1	few	TRBV6-2/TRBV6-3	TGTGCCAGCAGCCACGACAGGGGAGGCGACTATGGCTACACCTTC	CASSHDRGGDYGYTF
TRBJ2-1	16	TRBD1	-	TRBV7-6	TGTGCCAGCAGCTTAGTCACAGGGGCCGAAGTGAATGAGCAGTTCTTC	CASSLVTGAEVNEQFF
TRBJ2-7	13	-	-	TRBV19	TGTGCCAGTAGTTGGCAGGGCTCCTACGAGCAGTACTTC	CASSWQGSYEQYF
TRBJ1-2	14	TRBD1	-	TRBV24-1	TGTGCCACCAGTGATCCAGGGGGCGGCTATGGCTACACCTTC	CATSDPGGGYGYTF
TRBJ1-1	16	-	few	TRBV5-1	TGCGCCAGCAGCCCCGGCCCCCGGGGGAAGAACACTGAAGCTTTCTTT	CASSPGPRGKNTEAFF
TRBJ1-6	16	-	-	TRBV2	TGTGCCAGCAGTGAATGGCGGAGCTCCTATAATTCACCCCTCCACTTT	CASSEWRSSYNSPLHF
TRBJ2-2	18	TRBD1	-	TRBV18	TGTGCCAGCTCACCACCGCTTCGGAAACAGGGGATCACCGGGGAGCTGTTTTTT	CASSPPLRKQGITGELFF
TRBJ1-2	15	TRBD1	few	TRBV7-9	TGTGCCAGCAGCTCAGCCGGGACAGGGCTCTATGGCTACACCTTC	CASSSAGTGLYGYTF
TRBJ1-1	15	-	-	TRBV11-1	TGTGCCAGCAGCTCACAATACGGTAGAAGCGCTGAAGCTTTCTTT	CASSSQYGRSAEAFF
TRBJ1-5	16	-	-	TRBV27	TGTGCCAGCAGTTTAAGCGGGGGCCCTAGCAATCAGCCCCAGCATTTT	CASSLSGGPSNQPQHF
TRBJ1-2	12	-	-	TRBV30	TGTGCCTGGAGACGACCGGGAGGGGGCTACACCTTC	CAWRRPGGGYTF
TRBJ2-7	15	-	-	TRBV9	TGTGCCAGCAGCCCACCCGTGGCACGGGGGAACGAGCAGTACTTC	CASSPPVARGNEQYF
TRBJ1-3	15	-	-	TRBV5-1	TGCGCCAGCAGCCTTCTCGGAGGGAACGGAAACACCATATATTTT	CASSLLGGNGNTIYF
TRBJ1-4	15	-	-	TRBV4-1	TGCGCCAGCAGCCAAGCCAGGGTCACTAATGAAAAACTGTTTTTT	CASSQARVTNEKLFF
TRBJ1-2	14	-	-	TRBV7-3	TGTGCCAGCAGCTTAAGTCCCGGGGATTATGGCTACACCTTC	CASSLSPGDYGYTF
TRBJ2-1	14	-	-	TRBV4-3	TGCGCCAGCAGCTCACACCCCAGGGCCGGTGAGCAGTTCTTC	CASSSHPRAGEQFF
TRBJ2-1	15	TRBD2	-	TRBV5-4	TGTGCCAGCAGCTGGGGAGCGGGAGGGTATAATGAGCAGTTCTTC	CASSWGAGGYNEQFF
TRBJ1-6	13	TRBD1	-	TRBV10-3	TGTGCCTCCGGACAGGGTAATAATTCACCCCTCCACTTT	CASGQGNNSPLHF
TRBJ1-1	13	TRBD1	-	TRBV2	TGTGCCTCCCAGAGGGACAGTTCCTCTGAAGCTTTCTTT	CASQRDSSSEAFF
TRBJ1-5	17	-	-	TRBV6-2/TRBV6-3	TGTGCCAGCAGTTACTACTATCCGGGACATAGCAATCAGCCCCAGCATTTT	CASSYYYPGHSNQPQHF
TRBJ1-6	12	-	-	TRBV28	TGTGCCAGCAGAACTCCGTCGGTGCCCCTCCACTTT	CASRTPSVPLHF
TRBJ2-7	13	-	-	TRBV11-2	TGTGCCAGCAGCCGCGAGCAGGTTTACCCGCAGTACTTC	CASSREQVYPQYF
TRBJ1-2	14	-	-	TRBV6-5	TGTGCCAGCATCGAGGATGCGATCAACTATGGCTACACCTTC	CASIEDAINYGYTF
TRBJ2-2	16	TRBD1	-	TRBV18	TGTGCCAGCTCACCCCGACAGGGGCAGAACACCGGGGAGCTGTTTTTT	CASSPRQGQNTGELFF
TRBJ2-5	14	TRBD2	-	TRBV27	TGTGCCAGCAGTCCAACTAGCGGGGAGGAGACCCAGTACTTC	CASSPTSGEETQYF
TRBJ1-5	16	-	-	TRBV4-1	TGCGCCAGCAGCCAAGAACCAGGGACAAGCAATCAGCCCCAGCATTTT	CASSQEPGTSNQPQHF
TRBJ2-1	15	-	-	TRBV13	TGTGCCAGCAGCTTAGTACCGGGGACATCAAATGAGCAGTTCTTC	CASSLVPGTSNEQFF
TRBJ2-5	14	-	-	TRBV5-6	TGTGCCAGCAGCTTGGGGCGGTTCCAAGAGACCCAGTACTTC	CASSLGRFQETQYF